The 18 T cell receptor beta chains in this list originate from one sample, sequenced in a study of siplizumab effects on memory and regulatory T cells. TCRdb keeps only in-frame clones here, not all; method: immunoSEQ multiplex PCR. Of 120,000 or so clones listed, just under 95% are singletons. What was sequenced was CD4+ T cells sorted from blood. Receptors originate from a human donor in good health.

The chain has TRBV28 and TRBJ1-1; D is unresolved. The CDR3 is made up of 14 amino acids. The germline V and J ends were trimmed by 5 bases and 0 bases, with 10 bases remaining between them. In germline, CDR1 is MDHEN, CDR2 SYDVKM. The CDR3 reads CASSPGSLNTEAFF. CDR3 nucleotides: TGTGCCAGCAGTCCAGGATCCCTGAACACTGAAGCTTTCTTT.

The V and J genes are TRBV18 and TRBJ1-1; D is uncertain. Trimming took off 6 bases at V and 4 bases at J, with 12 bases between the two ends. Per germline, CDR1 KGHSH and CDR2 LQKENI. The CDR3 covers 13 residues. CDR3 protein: CASSAGGGTEAFF. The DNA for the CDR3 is TGTGCCAGCTCCGCGGGCGGAGGCACTGAAGCTTTCTTT.

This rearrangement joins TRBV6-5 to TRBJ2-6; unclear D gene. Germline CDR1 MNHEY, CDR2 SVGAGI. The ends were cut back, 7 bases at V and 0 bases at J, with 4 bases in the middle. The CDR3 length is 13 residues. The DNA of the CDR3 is TGTGCCAGCAAATACTCTGGGGCCAACGTCCTGACTTTC. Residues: CASKYSGANVLTF.

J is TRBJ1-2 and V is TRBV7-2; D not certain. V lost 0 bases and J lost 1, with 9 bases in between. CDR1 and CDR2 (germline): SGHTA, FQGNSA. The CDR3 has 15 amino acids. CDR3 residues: CASSLAHGSNYGYTF. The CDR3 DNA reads TGTGCCAGCAGCTTAGCGCATGGCAGTAACTATGGCTACACCTTC. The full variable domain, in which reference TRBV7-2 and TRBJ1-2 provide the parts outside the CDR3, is GAGVSQSPSNKVTEKGKDVELRCDPISGHTALYWYRQSLGQGLEFLIYFQGNSAPDKSGLPSDRFSAERTGGSVSTLTIQRTQQEDSAVYLCASSLAHGSNYGYTFGSGTRLTVV.

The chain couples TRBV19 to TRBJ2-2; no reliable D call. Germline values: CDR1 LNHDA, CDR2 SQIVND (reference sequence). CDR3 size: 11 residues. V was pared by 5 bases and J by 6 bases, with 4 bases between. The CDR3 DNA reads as TGTGCCAGTAGTTCGCCCGGGGAGCTGTTTTTT. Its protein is CASSSPGELFF.

CDR3 DNA: TGTGCCAGCAGTTTGACTAGCGGGAGTTCTGGAGATACGCAGTATTTT. This codes for CASSLTSGSSGDTQYF. J is TRBJ2-3 and V is TRBV6-5; 12 bases fit TRBD2. Germline values: CDR1 MNHEY, CDR2 SVGAGI. J lost 5 bases, V lost 4 bases, and 7 bases had no gene match. There are 16 residues in the CDR3.

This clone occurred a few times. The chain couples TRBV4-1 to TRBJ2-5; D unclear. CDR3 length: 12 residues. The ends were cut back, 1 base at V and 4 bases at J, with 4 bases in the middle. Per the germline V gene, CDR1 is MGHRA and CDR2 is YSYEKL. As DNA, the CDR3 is TGCGCCAGCAGCCAAGTCAGAGAGACCCAGTACTTC. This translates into CASSQVRETQYF.

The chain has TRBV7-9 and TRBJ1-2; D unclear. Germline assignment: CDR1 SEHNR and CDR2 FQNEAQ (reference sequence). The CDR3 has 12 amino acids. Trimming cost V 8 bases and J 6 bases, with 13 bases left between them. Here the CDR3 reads CASAPLRDGYTF. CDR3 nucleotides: TGTGCCAGCGCACCCCTGAGGGATGGCTACACCTTC.

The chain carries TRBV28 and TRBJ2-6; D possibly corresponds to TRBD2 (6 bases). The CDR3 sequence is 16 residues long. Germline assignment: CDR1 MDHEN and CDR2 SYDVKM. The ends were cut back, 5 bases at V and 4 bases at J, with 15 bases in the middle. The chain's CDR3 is CASSPWEAAGANVLTF. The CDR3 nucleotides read TGTGCCAGCAGTCCCTGGGAGGCGGCCGGGGCCAACGTCCTGACTTTC.

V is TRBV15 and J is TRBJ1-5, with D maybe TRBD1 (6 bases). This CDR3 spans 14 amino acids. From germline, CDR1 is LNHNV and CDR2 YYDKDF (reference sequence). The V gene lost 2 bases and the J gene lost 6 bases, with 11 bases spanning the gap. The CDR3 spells CATSRLQGGQPQHF. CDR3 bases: TGTGCCACCAGCAGATTACAGGGAGGTCAGCCCCAGCATTTT.

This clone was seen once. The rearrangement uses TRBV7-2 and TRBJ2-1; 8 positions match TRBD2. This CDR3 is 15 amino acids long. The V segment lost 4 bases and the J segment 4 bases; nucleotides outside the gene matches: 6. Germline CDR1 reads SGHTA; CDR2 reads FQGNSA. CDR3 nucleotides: TGTGCCAGCAGCTCAAGCGGGAGTCAGTACAATGAGCAGTTCTTC. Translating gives CASSSSGSQYNEQFF. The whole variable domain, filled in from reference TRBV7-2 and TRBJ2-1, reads GAGVSQSPSNKVTEKGKDVELRCDPISGHTALYWYRQSLGQGLEFLIYFQGNSAPDKSGLPSDRFSAERTGGSVSTLTIQRTQQEDSAVYLCASSSSGSQYNEQFFGPGTRLTVL.

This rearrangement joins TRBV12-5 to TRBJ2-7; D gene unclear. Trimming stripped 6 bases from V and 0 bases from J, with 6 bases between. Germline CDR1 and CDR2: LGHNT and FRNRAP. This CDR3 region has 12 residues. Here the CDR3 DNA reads TGTGCTAGTGGCCACACCTCCTACGAGCAGTACTTC. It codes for CASGHTSYEQYF.

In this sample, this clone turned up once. This chain's CDR3 is CASSFNPLRGYTF. CDR3 sequence (DNA): TGTGCCAGCAGCTTCAACCCCCTTCGAGGCTACACCTTC. V is TRBV7-8 and J is TRBJ1-2; D is unclear. Germline CDR1 and CDR2: SGHVS and FQNEAQ. Trimming took 3 bases from V and 8 from J, leaving 13 bases between them. This CDR3 has 13 amino acids.

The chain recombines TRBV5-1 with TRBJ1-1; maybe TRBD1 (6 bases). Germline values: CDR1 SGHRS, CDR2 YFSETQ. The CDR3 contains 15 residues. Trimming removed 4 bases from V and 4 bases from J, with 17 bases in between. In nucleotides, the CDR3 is TGCGCCAGCAGCCCGACGGGGGCGAGAGGCACTGAAGCTTTCTTT. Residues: CASSPTGARGTEAFF.

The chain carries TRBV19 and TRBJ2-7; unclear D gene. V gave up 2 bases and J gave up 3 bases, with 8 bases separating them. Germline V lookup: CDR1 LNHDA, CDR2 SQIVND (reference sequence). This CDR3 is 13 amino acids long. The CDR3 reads CASSISRRYEQYF. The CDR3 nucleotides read TGTGCCAGTAGTATATCCAGACGCTACGAGCAGTACTTC.

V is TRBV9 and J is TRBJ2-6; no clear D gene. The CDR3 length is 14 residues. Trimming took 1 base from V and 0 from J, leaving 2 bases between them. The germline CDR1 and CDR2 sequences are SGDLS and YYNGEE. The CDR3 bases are TGTGCCAGCAGCGTACTCTCTGGGGCCAACGTCCTGACTTTC. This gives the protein CASSVLSGANVLTF.

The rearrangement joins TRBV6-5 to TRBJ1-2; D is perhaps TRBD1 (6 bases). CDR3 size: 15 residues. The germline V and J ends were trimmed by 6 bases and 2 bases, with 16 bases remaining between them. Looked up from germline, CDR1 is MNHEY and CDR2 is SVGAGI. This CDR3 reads CASRPGTSGNYGYTF. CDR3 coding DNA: TGTGCCAGCAGGCCTGGGACATCTGGAAACTATGGCTACACCTTC.

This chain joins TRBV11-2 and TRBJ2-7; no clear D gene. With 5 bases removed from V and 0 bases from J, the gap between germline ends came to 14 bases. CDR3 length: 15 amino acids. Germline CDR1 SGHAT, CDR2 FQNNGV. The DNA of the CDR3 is TGTGCCAGCAGCCACCCTCATAGGTACTCCTACGAGCAGTACTTC. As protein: CASSHPHRYSYEQYF.